This T cell receptor (beta chain) comes out of a study of brain T cells in children with intractable seizures. Study results and limitations: Patients' HCMV serostatus was unknown; virus specificity rests on CDR3 similarity alone.

The protocol was immunoSEQ multiplex PCR, while the TCRdb copy is restricted to in-frame clones and leaves out a portion. The sample yields about 350,000 clones, over 90% seen once. CDR1 MNHEY and CDR2 SVGAGI come from the germline V gene. There are 14 residues in the CDR3. The V and J ends lost 0 bases and 5 bases respectively, with 10 bases between them. Time point: blood from clinic visit 5 months post-surgery; TSC patient then seizure free. As for this clone: Its antigen is undetermined.

This chain joins TRBV6-5 and TRBJ1-1, with D perhaps matching TRBD1 (6 bases). This receptor was identified in a boy in the first two years of life with tuberous sclerosis and intractable seizures. Sequenced material: peripheral blood, taken roughly 5 months after surgery. The CDR3: CASSYSGGITEAFF. The CDR3 DNA reads TGTGCCAGCAGTTACTCAGGGGGTATTACTGAAGCTTTCTTT.